This T cell receptor beta chain comes out of a study of blood T cells in healthy people across ages (dated by TCRdb to 2015 to 2017). About the full investigation: Template switching captured roughly one uniquely barcoded TCR beta cDNA molecule per two T cells in model experiments. To avoid experimental bias, donors of different ages were distributed randomly across sequencing lanes. The study analyzed two additional independent replicas of 1 million unique cDNA reads from the same blood draw for two donors, one aged 18 to 30 and one aged 80 or older. Using deep sequencing normalized with unique cDNA molecular identifiers, the study measured how TCR beta repertoire diversity changes with age. The donors were divided into four age groups: young (average roughly 15 years), middle-aged (approximately 41), aged (approximately 62) and long-lived (around 80).

This clonotype came up a few times. No antigen is known for it. There are no base qualities to consult, and no much larger clone falls within one base. The CDR3 runs 18 amino acids, cysteine and phenylalanine included. The sequence is cut down to CDR3 DNA, 54 bases in frame from base 1. V ends up 2 bases short and J 5 bases short, with an unmatched junction base count of 14. CDR1 is given as SGHRS and CDR2 as YFSETQ, both from the germline V gene. Library preparation was by 5' RACE. The sequencing machine was an Illumina HiSeq 2500. The second PCR ran for roughly 7 to 12 cycles and used a J-beta primer mix along with a sample-barcoded 5' primer. A unique molecular identifier was introduced onto each TCR beta cDNA molecule by a template-switch 5' adaptor carrying 12 random nucleotides. At least 2.5 million CDR3-containing paired-end reads were obtained from each sample. First-strand cDNA was synthesized from all RNA with the Mint cDNA synthesis kit, primed by a TRBC-specific oligonucleotide. Following uracil-DNA glycosylase treatment, all cDNA underwent a first 18-cycle PCR with the universal primers M1SS and BC2_uni_R. In the paper's pipeline: For normalization, 1 million high-quality reads, each with a distinct molecular identifier, were randomly selected from each sample. Reads sharing molecular identifiers were discarded rather than binned into consensus sequences. MiTCR, set to a Q25 quality threshold and the strictest error-elimination algorithm, was used for CDR3 identification, clonotype clustering and error correction. Lower-bound total TCR beta diversity was estimated with a nonparametric unseen species model using Euler transformation. TCRdb reran the public reads through fastp at Q25 and MiXCR, keeping productive beta chains. Rows are unified per CDR3 protein, each entry keeping the most common DNA and genes. What appears here as the V and J calls and clone size reflects TCRdb's work, not the paper's. The sample table contains 600,000 to 800,000 distinct CDR3 sequences; only one count was recorded for 52% of them. The top ten constitute approximately 13% of the sample.

The investigation overall reported the following: There was a strong correlation between observed TCR beta diversity and the percentage of naive T cells measured by flow cytometry. Estimates of total diversity based on one million sequenced T cells were considered lower bounds and underestimates. As age increased, observed TCR beta diversity per million T cells dropped in a roughly linear way, and a significant reduction was already evident by age roughly 40. The CMV infection status of donors was not known, potentially confounding age-related changes in expanded clonotypes. Since profiling was done on bulk unsorted PBMCs, naive and antigen-experienced compartments could not be conclusively compared. Compared with the aged group, more naive CD4+ T cells, fewer expanded clones and increased TCR diversity were shown by the long-lived group, suggesting age selection.

The roughly 37 donors, aged 6 to 90 years, were systemically healthy Caucasian individuals from Russia. Each donor gave about 9.7 milliliters of peripheral blood, drawn into EDTA-treated Vacutainer tubes. Ficoll-Paque density-gradient centrifugation was used to isolate PBMCs, with at least 6.5 million per sample. Trizol reagent was used to extract total RNA from the PBMCs, yielding at least 5 micrograms per sample. Naive CD45RAhigh/CD27high T cell percentages were measured by flow cytometry on a PBMC aliquot from every donor. The sequencing sample was made of blood. The V gene is TRBV5-1 and the J gene is TRBJ2-3; TRBD2 agrees with 10 junctional bases. This clonotype originated in a woman aged 80 or over in good health. The nucleotide sequence reads as follows: TGCGCCAGCAGCTTTAAAGCTAGCGGGGGCCGAAGGGAAGATACGCAGTATTTT. It is translated as CASSFKASGGRREDTQYF.